The 14 T cell receptor beta chains below all came from one sample that was sequenced in a study of T cell responses to AZD1222 COVID-19 vaccine. Clones were sequenced by immunoSEQ multiplex PCR, and TCRdb holds only the in-frame ones, with some missing. The table includes about 150,000 clones, more than 85% detected once. This material consisted of peripheral blood, taken 28 days after the second AZD1222 dose. The receptor source for this set is an adult who received the AZD1222 COVID-19 vaccine.

The chain couples TRBV4-3 to TRBJ2-3, with 13 bases fitting TRBD2. The CDR3 is 18 residues long. J was trimmed by 3 bases and V by 0 bases; bases with no gene match: 6. Germline values: CDR1 LGHNA, CDR2 YSLEER. This CDR3 reads CASSQDSTSGGATDTQYF. Here the CDR3 DNA reads TGCGCCAGCAGCCAAGACTCAACTAGCGGGGGGGCAACAGATACGCAGTATTTT.

The V gene is TRBV7-2, the J gene TRBJ2-3, with 11 bases identical to TRBD2. This CDR3 has 17 residues. Losses at the gene ends were 5 bases for V and 4 bases for J; bases not matched to a gene: 11. The V gene's germline CDR1 is SGHTA and CDR2 FQGNSA. The CDR3 protein is CASSLTIAGGRADTQYF. Written as DNA, the CDR3 is TGTGCCAGCAGCCTGACTATAGCGGGGGGGCGTGCAGATACGCAGTATTTT.

The V and J genes are TRBV6-2 or TRBV6-3 and TRBJ1-5; D may be TRBD1 (5 bases). Germline CDR1 reads MNHEY; CDR2 reads SVGEGT. V lost 4 bases and J 2 bases, leaving 15 bases between the germline ends. The CDR3 runs 16 residues. This CDR3 is CASSFSGTQGNQPQHF. The CDR3 nucleotides read TGTGCCAGCAGTTTTTCCGGGACCCAGGGCAATCAGCCCCAGCATTTT.

The V and J genes are TRBV13 and TRBJ2-6; D not certain. Germline CDR1 PRHDT, CDR2 FYEKMQ (reference sequence). This CDR3 has 15 residues. Deletions cut 6 bases from V and 0 bases from J, with 9 bases between. CDR3 sequence: CASRPWGSGANVLTF. DNA of the CDR3: TGTGCCAGCAGACCGTGGGGCTCTGGGGCCAACGTCCTGACTTTC.

The rearrangement uses TRBV5-1 and TRBJ1-3; D unresolved. The V and J ends lost 3 bases and 3 bases respectively, with 16 bases between them. Germline values: CDR1 SGHRS, CDR2 YFSETQ. The CDR3 totals 16 residues. The CDR3 nucleotides are TGCGCCAGCAGCTCGACTGGACTGGTAATTGGAAACACCATATATTTT. This translates into CASSSTGLVIGNTIYF.

This chain connects TRBV7-9 to TRBJ2-5, with TRBD2 matching 8 bases. Germline CDR1 SEHNR, CDR2 FQNEAQ (reference sequence). The CDR3 is 15 residues long. V lost 1 base and J lost 4; bases outside the gene matches: 5. The CDR3: CASSLGAGGGETQYF. In nucleotides, the CDR3 is TGTGCCAGCAGCTTAGGGGCGGGAGGAGGAGAGACCCAGTACTTC.

The rearrangement links TRBV7-2 to TRBJ2-7; D is unclear. The V gene lost 5 bases and the J gene lost 2 bases, with 7 bases spanning the gap. This CDR3 contains 12 residues. Germline V CDR1 and CDR2: SGHTA, FQGNSA. The CDR3 loop reads CASSLPPYEQYF. The CDR3 coding sequence is TGTGCCAGCAGCCTACCCCCCTACGAGCAGTACTTC.

This chain connects TRBV6-1 to TRBJ1-6; a possible D gene is TRBD1 (6 bases). The CDR3 totals 17 residues. Germline-derived CDR1 and CDR2 are MNHNS and SASEGT. V lost 2 bases and J lost 6, with 17 bases in between. The CDR3 DNA reads TGTGCCAGCAGTGAACAGGGGAGGTTCTTACCTAATTCACCCCTCCACTTT. Its translation: CASSEQGRFLPNSPLHF.

V usage is TRBV7-8 and J usage is TRBJ1-1; D unclear. The V end lost 1 base, the J end lost 1 base, and 7 bases lay between the germline ends. Looked up from germline, CDR1 is SGHVS and CDR2 is FQNEAQ. The CDR3 loop spans 14 amino acids. The CDR3 protein is CASSLVWANTEAFF. The CDR3 DNA follows: TGTGCCAGCAGCTTAGTGTGGGCGAACACTGAAGCTTTCTTT.

This chain joins TRBV27 and TRBJ2-7, with TRBD1 identical over 8 bases. The germline CDR1 and CDR2 sequences are MNHEY and SMNVEV (reference sequence). This CDR3 spans 12 amino acids. V shed 10 bases, J shed 5 bases, and the junction held 7 bases outside the gene matches. In nucleotides, the CDR3 is TGTGCCACCGCGGACAGGGTCGACGAGCAGTACTTC. Translating gives CATADRVDEQYF.

In its sample, this clone was seen once. The chain is built from TRBV7-3 and TRBJ2-7; D not resolved. V was cut by 0 bases and J by 0 bases, with 9 bases left in between. The CDR3 has 15 residues. From germline, CDR1 is SGHTA and CDR2 FQGTGA. The CDR3 coding sequence is TGTGCCAGCAGCTTAACCGGCAGGCACTCCTACGAGCAGTACTTC. Protein product: CASSLTGRHSYEQYF. Complete variable domain (other parts from reference TRBV7-3 and TRBJ2-7): GAGVSQTPSNKVTEKGKYVELRCDPISGHTALYWYRQSLGQGPEFLIYFQGTGAADDSGLPNDRFFAVRPEGSVSTLKIQRTERGDSAVYLCASSLTGRHSYEQYFGPGTRLTVT.

CDR3 nucleotides: TGCGCCAGCAGCCAAGATTTCCCGGGTGGTAGCACAGATACGCAGTATTTT. The encoded protein is CASSQDFPGGSTDTQYF. This chain links TRBV4-3 with TRBJ2-3; no clear D gene. CDR1 LGHNA and CDR2 YSLEER come from the germline V gene. V was cut by 0 bases and J by 0 bases, with 13 bases left in between. The CDR3 spans 17 residues.

The chain recombines TRBV7-2 with TRBJ2-7, with D perhaps being TRBD1 or TRBD2 (5 bases each). The CDR3 contains 13 residues. The germline V gene has CDR1 SGHTA and CDR2 FQGNSA. V was cut by 5 bases and J by 3 bases, with 11 bases left in between. This CDR3 is CASSRGTYYEQYF. The CDR3 nucleotides read TGTGCCAGCAGCCGAGGGACCTACTACGAGCAGTACTTC.

The V call is TRBV6-2 or TRBV6-3, the J call TRBJ1-1; D uncertain. V lost 6 bases and J 2 bases, leaving 7 bases between the germline ends. The length of the CDR3 is 12 residues. The germline gives CDR1 MNHEY, CDR2 SVGEGT. The CDR3 reads CASSTLNTEAFF. The DNA of the CDR3 is TGTGCCAGCAGCACACTCAACACTGAAGCTTTCTTT.